This T cell receptor beta chain emerged from a study of T cells after yellow fever vaccination. TCRdb independently ran MiXCR on the 5' RACE reads; one entry per CDR3 protein. The table shows hundreds of thousands of distinct CDR3 sequences, with roughly a sixth occurring only once. V was pared by 5 bases and J by 6 bases, with 9 bases of the junction left unmatched. The CDR3 has 16 residues. Germline CDR1 and CDR2: SEHNR and FQNEAQ (reference sequence). This sample comprised PBMCs, obtained 5 to 6 days after the first yellow fever vaccination. The sequence was collected from a man younger than 35 who received the YFV17D yellow fever vaccine. The genes are TRBV7-9 and TRBJ2-1; 11 bases are shared with TRBD1. The CDR3 bases are TGTGCCAGCAGCCTGAGACTCGGGACAGGGGGCAATGAGCAGTTCTTC. It codes for CASSLRLGTGGNEQFF.